The 8 T cell receptor beta chains reported below all come from one sample, sequenced in a study of shared clonotypes between healthy human individuals. The method was immunoSEQ multiplex PCR; TCRdb's version includes in-frame clones alone and lacks a portion of them. The repertoire has about 1.1 million clones, about 84% of them found once; the top ten carry more than 0.45%. Sequenced: memory CD4+ T cells from PBMCs. Subset: CD45RA-negative fraction. These receptors all stem from a man in his late teens or twenties in good health. Some clones in this sample may be carry-over from other donors' samples.

The chain is built from TRBV5-1 and TRBJ2-3, with D possibly TRBD1 on 6 matching bases. The CDR3 spans 15 residues. The V end was cut by 4 bases, the J end by 0 bases, with 12 bases between. In germline, CDR1 is SGHRS, CDR2 YFSETQ. The CDR3: CASSPRTASTDTQYF. The CDR3 DNA follows: TGCGCCAGCAGCCCACGGACAGCTAGCACAGATACGCAGTATTTT.

This chain uses TRBV6-1 with TRBJ2-7; the D is unclear. Germline V gives CDR1 MNHNS, CDR2 SASEGT. This CDR3 contains 14 residues. V was cut by 6 bases and J by 7 bases, with 19 bases left in between. As DNA, the CDR3 is TGTGCCAGCAGCGGGTCAGCGACCGCTTGGGAGCAGTACTTC. Residues: CASSGSATAWEQYF.

The chain links TRBV23-1 to TRBJ2-1, with TRBD1 identical over 8 bases. TRBV23-1 is designated an ORF whose function remains uncertain. This CDR3 has 13 amino acids. With 6 bases clipped from V and 9 bases from J, the junction kept 7 bases outside the gene matches. CDR3 DNA sequence: TGCGCCAGCAGGCCGGGACAGGACACTGAGCAGTTCTTC. It encodes CASRPGQDTEQFF.

The chain is built from TRBV6-1 and TRBJ2-3; 8 bases align to TRBD2. Germline CDR1 reads MNHNS; CDR2 reads SASEGT. Unmatched junction bases numbered 4, after V lost 0 bases and J lost 2 bases. The CDR3 runs 16 residues. The CDR3 sequence is CASSEAPLADTDTQYF. CDR3 bases: TGTGCCAGCAGTGAAGCGCCACTAGCGGACACAGATACGCAGTATTTT.

The chain is built from TRBV19 and TRBJ2-3; D perhaps matches TRBD2 (5 bases). Germline CDR1 is LNHDA and CDR2 is SQIVND (reference sequence). Trimming removed 5 bases from V and 9 bases from J, with 18 bases in between. The CDR3 runs to 14 residues. CDR3 nucleotides: TGTGCCAGTAGTGAGCGGAGTTCTTTGACGACGCAGTATTTT. Its protein product is CASSERSSLTTQYF.

The chain couples TRBV2 to TRBJ2-7; a weak D match, TRBD1 (5 bases). The V gene lost 2 bases and the J gene lost 5 bases, with 16 bases spanning the gap. There are 15 residues in the CDR3. Germline loops: CDR1 SNHLY, CDR2 FYNNEI. The CDR3: CASSERAQGVHEQYF. The CDR3 nucleotides are TGTGCCAGCAGTGAAAGGGCCCAGGGTGTCCACGAGCAGTACTTC.

The chain recombines TRBV28 with TRBJ2-5; a possible D gene is TRBD2 (5 bases). Germline V gene lookup returns CDR1 MDHEN and CDR2 SYDVKM. The length of the CDR3 is 15 residues. Trimming removed 2 bases at V and 4 bases at J, with 14 bases between. The CDR3 here is CASSLRRARGETQYF. CDR3 coding DNA: TGTGCCAGCAGTTTACGCCGGGCCCGGGGAGAGACCCAGTACTTC.

This clone was seen only once. The rearrangement uses TRBV4-3 and TRBJ2-3; D possibly corresponds to TRBD1 (6 bases). Trimming cost V 3 bases and J 5 bases, with 24 bases left between them. Germline V lookup: CDR1 LGHNA, CDR2 YSLEER. This CDR3 spans 18 amino acids. As DNA, the CDR3 is TGCGCCAGCAGCCAGGGTTTTGGGGGCAACCCATTAGGAGATACGCAGTATTTT. This codes for CASSQGFGGNPLGDTQYF.